Listed here are 8 T cell receptor beta chains from one sample, sequenced in a study of T cells in Graves' hyperthyroidism and ophthalmopathy. RNA transcripts served as the template for amplifying TCR beta CDR3 regions. During a first-round RT-PCR of the TCR CDR3, the HTBI primer set was used. TCRdb ran MiXCR on the multiplex PCR reads and lists one entry per CDR3 protein. The sample contains roughly 100,000 distinct CDR3 sequences, roughly 44% of which appear only once. Sequences were obtained from blood. Receptors originate from a man aged 40-55 years with Graves' hyperthyroidism.

This clonotype was seen a few times. The J gene is TRBJ2-7, the V gene TRBV3-1; TRBD1 agrees at 8 bases. The CDR3 extends over 14 amino acids. V lost 6 bases, J lost 5 bases, and 9 bases stayed unmatched. Germline CDR1 and CDR2: LGHDT and YNNKEL (reference sequence). CDR3 nucleotides: TGTGCCAGCAGAGACGACAGGGGAGGCCACGAGCAGTACTTC. Translated, it gives CASRDDRGGHEQYF.

V gene TRBV7-9 combines with J gene TRBJ2-2; 13 bases align to TRBD2. The CDR3 sequence is 16 residues long. V lost 4 bases, J lost 6 bases, and 5 bases stayed unmatched. The V gene's germline CDR1 is SEHNR and CDR2 FQNEAQ (reference sequence). The CDR3, as DNA: TGTGCCAGCAGCTCACGACTAGCGGGAGGATCCGGGGAGCTGTTTTTT. Translated, it gives CASSSRLAGGSGELFF.

This clonotype was observed at least ten times. The rearrangement uses TRBV7-9 and TRBJ1-1; weak D call: TRBD1 (5 bases). Trimming stripped 0 bases from V and 1 base from J, with 6 bases between. The CDR3 spans 14 residues. CDR1 and CDR2 (germline): SEHNR, FQNEAQ (reference sequence). The CDR3 DNA reads TGTGCCAGCAGCTTAGCACAGGCGAACACTGAAGCTTTCTTT. Amino acid sequence: CASSLAQANTEAFF.

At least ten counts were recorded for this clonotype. The chain employs TRBV20-1 and TRBJ2-3; 8 bases match TRBD1. The V gene end was trimmed by 0 bases and the J gene end by 3 bases; junction bases not matched to a gene: 8. The CDR3 covers 16 residues. Germline V gene lookup returns CDR1 DFQATT and CDR2 SNEGSKA (reference sequence). Here the CDR3 reads CSARDGVGTGTDTQYF. For the CDR3, the DNA is TGCAGTGCTAGAGATGGGGTCGGGACAGGTACAGATACGCAGTATTTT.

J is TRBJ2-7 and V is TRBV10-1; possible D gene TRBD1, 6 bases. Trimming left V 4 bases short and J 2 bases short, with 18 bases between. Per the germline V gene, CDR1 is WNHNN and CDR2 is SYGVQD (reference sequence). This CDR3 spans 16 amino acids. The CDR3 reads CASSGGEGSGAYEQYF. In nucleotides, the CDR3 is TGCGCCAGCAGTGGCGGTGAGGGCTCAGGGGCCTACGAGCAGTACTTC.

At least ten counts were recorded for this clonotype. The V call is TRBV9, the J call TRBJ1-1, with unresolved D. Germline V gene data show CDR1 as SGDLS and CDR2 as YYNGEE. This CDR3 comprises 14 residues. The V end was cut by 0 bases, the J end by 0 bases, with 6 bases between. The DNA of the CDR3 is TGTGCCAGCAGCGTAGAGGCCATGAACACTGAAGCTTTCTTT. Its protein is CASSVEAMNTEAFF.

This clonotype was detected only a few times. The V call is TRBV15, the J call TRBJ2-6; D remains unclear. Germline V CDR1 and CDR2: LNHNV, YYDKDF (reference sequence). Trimming removed 3 bases from V and 2 bases from J, with 8 bases in between. The CDR3 totals 15 residues. The CDR3, as DNA: TGTGCCACCAGCAGCTTGGTAGCTGGGGCCAACGTCCTGACTTTC. Translating it yields CATSSLVAGANVLTF.

This clonotype was detected many times. The chain combines TRBV24-1 with TRBJ2-3; 10 bases match TRBD2. V lost 7 bases and J lost 2; bases outside the gene matches: 8. CDR1 and CDR2 from the germline V gene are KGHDR and SFDVKD. The CDR3 covers 16 residues. CDR3 bases: TGTGCCACCAGCGGTGAACTAGCGGGGCCCACAGATACGCAGTATTTT. Translation gives CATSGELAGPTDTQYF.